The 5 T cell receptor beta chains presented below share a single source sample, sequenced in a study of cytomegalovirus exposure and HLA in healthy donors. The study ran its PCR with 60 Vbeta and 13 Jbeta primers. Generated by immunoSEQ multiplex PCR, the TCRdb table keeps only in-frame clones and is missing some. Here the sample spans roughly 160,000 clones, almost 80% being singletons. The sequenced sample was PBMCs. These receptors all stem from a man aged 50-60 years in good health and CMV-seropositive.

The chain employs TRBV7-6 and TRBJ2-2, with TRBD2 matching 13 bases. The length of the CDR3 is 16 residues. With V trimmed by 5 bases and J by 7 bases, 7 bases remained unmatched. Germline CDR1 SGHVS, CDR2 FNYEAQ. CDR3 loop: CASSVTSGGAGGELFF. For the CDR3, the DNA is TGTGCCAGCAGCGTCACTAGCGGGGGGGCCGGCGGGGAGCTGTTTTTT.

The DNA of the CDR3 is TGCGCCAGCAGCTTGGGTCAGACAGGCCGGTCTGAAGCTTTCTTT. Translating gives CASSLGQTGRSEAFF. This rearrangement joins TRBV5-1 to TRBJ1-1; tentative D call: TRBD1 (6 bases). V was cut by 0 bases and J by 6 bases, with 15 bases left in between. The CDR3 is 15 residues long. CDR1 and CDR2 from the germline V gene are SGHRS and YFSETQ.

CDR3 bases: TGTGCCAGCAGTGAAGTCGGCGGGGGGGCAGGAGATACGCAGTATTTT. It encodes CASSEVGGGAGDTQYF. The rearrangement joins TRBV6-1 to TRBJ2-3; the match to TRBD2 covers 9 bases. With V trimmed by 1 base and J by 5 bases, 7 bases remained unmatched. Germline assignment: CDR1 MNHNS and CDR2 SASEGT. The CDR3 runs to 16 residues.

The chain uses TRBV4-3 and TRBJ2-1; TRBD2 agrees at 8 bases. This CDR3 region has 17 residues. Germline trimming cut 3 bases from V and 3 bases from J; bases unmatched to any gene: 10. Germline lookup yields CDR1 LGHNA and CDR2 YSLEER. CDR3 in DNA: TGCGCCAGCAGCCAGTCCCCGGACCTAGCGGGCTACAATGAGCAGTTCTTC. It specifies CASSQSPDLAGYNEQFF.

DNA for the CDR3: TGTGCCAGCAGCCCTCCCGGGATTAACACTGAAGCTTTCTTT. Its protein is CASSPPGINTEAFF. The chain uses TRBV7-9 and TRBJ1-1, with D hard to call. Germline loops: CDR1 SEHNR, CDR2 FQNEAQ (reference sequence). The CDR3 loop spans 14 amino acids. V was shortened by 5 bases and J by 2 bases, with 12 bases between the two germline ends.